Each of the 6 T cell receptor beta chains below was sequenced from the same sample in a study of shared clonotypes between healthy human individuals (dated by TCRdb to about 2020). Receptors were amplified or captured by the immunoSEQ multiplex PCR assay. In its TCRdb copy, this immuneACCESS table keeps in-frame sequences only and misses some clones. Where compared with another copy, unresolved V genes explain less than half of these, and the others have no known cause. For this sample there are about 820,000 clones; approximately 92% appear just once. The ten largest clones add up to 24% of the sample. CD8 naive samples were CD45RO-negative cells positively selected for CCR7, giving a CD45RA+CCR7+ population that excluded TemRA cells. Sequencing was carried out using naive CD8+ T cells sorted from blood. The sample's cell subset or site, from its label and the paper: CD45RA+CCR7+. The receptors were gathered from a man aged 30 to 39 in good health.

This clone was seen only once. The CDR3 bases are TGTGCCAGCAGCTTTACAGATAGCAATCAGCCCCAGCATTTT. Residues: CASSFTDSNQPQHF. V gene TRBV2 combines with J gene TRBJ1-5; D is unresolved. The CDR3 runs 14 residues. CDR1 and CDR2 from the germline V gene are SNHLY and FYNNEI. Trimming stripped 6 bases from V and 0 bases from J, with 9 bases between.

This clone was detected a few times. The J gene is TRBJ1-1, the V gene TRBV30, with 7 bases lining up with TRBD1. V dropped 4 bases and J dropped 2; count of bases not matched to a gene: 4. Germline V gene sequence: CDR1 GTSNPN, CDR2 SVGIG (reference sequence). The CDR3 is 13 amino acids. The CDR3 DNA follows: TGTGCCTGGACAGGGGGGTTTAACACTGAAGCTTTCTTT. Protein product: CAWTGGFNTEAFF.

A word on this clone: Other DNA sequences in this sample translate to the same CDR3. The CDR3 here is CASSVGQTNQPQHF. As DNA, the CDR3 is TGTGCCAGCAGCGTTGGACAGACTAATCAGCCCCAGCATTTT. The chain uses TRBV9 and TRBJ1-5, with D perhaps matching TRBD1 (6 bases). The CDR3 contains 14 residues. Deletions cut 2 bases from V and 4 bases from J, with 10 bases between. Germline CDR1 SGDLS, CDR2 YYNGEE.

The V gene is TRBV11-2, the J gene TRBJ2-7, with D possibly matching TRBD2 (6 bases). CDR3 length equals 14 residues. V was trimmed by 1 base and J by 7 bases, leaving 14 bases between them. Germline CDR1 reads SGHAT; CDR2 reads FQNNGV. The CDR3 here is CASSLVGGESEQYF. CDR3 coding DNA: TGTGCCAGCAGCTTAGTGGGGGGAGAAAGTGAGCAGTACTTC.

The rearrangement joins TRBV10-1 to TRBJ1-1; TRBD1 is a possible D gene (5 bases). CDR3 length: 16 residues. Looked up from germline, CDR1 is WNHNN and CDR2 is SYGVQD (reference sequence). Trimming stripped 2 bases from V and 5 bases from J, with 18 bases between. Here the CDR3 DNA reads TGCGCCAGCAGTGAGGCCACAACAGGTTCCAGGACTGAAGCTTTCTTT. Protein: CASSEATTGSRTEAFF.

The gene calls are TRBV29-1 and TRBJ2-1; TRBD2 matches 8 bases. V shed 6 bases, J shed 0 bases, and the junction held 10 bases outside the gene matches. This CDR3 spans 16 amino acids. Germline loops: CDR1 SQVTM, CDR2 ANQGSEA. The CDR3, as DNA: TGCAGCGTGCAACGGAGTAGCGGGACCTCCTACAATGAGCAGTTCTTC. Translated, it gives CSVQRSSGTSYNEQFF.